In its sample, the clone carrying this TCR beta chain was seen a few times. Trimming cost V 3 bases and J 5 bases, with 14 bases left between them. In germline, CDR1 is WSHSY, CDR2 SAAADI. There are 15 residues in the CDR3. This record comes from a study of T cells in Graves' hyperthyroidism and ophthalmopathy. The source material, RNA transcripts, was used to amplify TCR beta CDR3 regions. First-round RT-PCR of the TCR CDR3 relied on the HTBI primer set. TCRdb re-called the multiplex PCR reads through MiXCR, storing one row per CDR3 protein. The sample yields around 660,000 distinct CDR3 sequences, roughly 45% seen once.

This chain connects TRBV10-2 to TRBJ1-5; no clear D gene. The receptor was isolated from an adult man with Graves' disease, either hyperthyroidism or ophthalmopathy (not recorded which). The sequencing input was peripheral blood or thyroid tissue (not recorded which). The CDR3 loop reads CASSESESGYQPQHF. CDR3 DNA sequence: TGCGCCAGCAGTGAAAGCGAATCGGGGTATCAGCCCCAGCATTTT.